The 2 T cell receptor beta chains reported below all come from one sample, sequenced in a study of beta chain features in type 1 diabetes. The antigens these receptors bind are not known. Findings and caveats of the study: Moderately but significantly shorter TCRB CDR3s were found in Type 1 diabetes patients in all four CD4+ subsets.

Expressed TCRB transcripts were sequenced after all isolated RNA was converted to cDNA. Measured with immunoSEQ multiplex PCR; TCRdb has only the in-frame clones, and not every one. The data contain hundreds of thousands of clones, 10% to 15% of them seen just once; the ten biggest clones take up around 0.022%. The sample was naive CD4+ T cells from blood. The receptors derive from a man aged 18 to 30 with type 1 diabetes.

This clone was found a few times. The chain is built from TRBV2 and TRBJ1-2, with D perhaps matching TRBD1 (5 bases). In germline, CDR1 is SNHLY, CDR2 FYNNEI. CDR3 length: 16 amino acids. Trimming took off 8 bases at V and 4 bases at J, with 23 bases between the two ends. CDR3 region: CASGGWGTQITYGYTF. CDR3 sequence (DNA): TGTGCCAGCGGGGGGTGGGGCACACAGATCACCTATGGCTACACCTTC.

The V gene is TRBV7-9, the J gene TRBJ1-2; D is possibly TRBD1 (6 bases). This CDR3 has 12 residues. V lost 5 bases, J lost 11 bases, and 15 bases lay in between. Germline CDR1 SEHNR, CDR2 FQNEAQ (reference sequence). The CDR3 here is CASSPGQPVYTF. In DNA form, the CDR3 reads TGTGCCAGCAGCCCCGGACAGCCTGTTTACACCTTC.